The clone carrying this T cell receptor beta chain was seen many times. The antigen is unknown. This record comes from a study of Graves' ophthalmopathy and Graves' hyperthyroidism. Study conclusions and caveats: Blood samples also showed most expanded thyroid clonotypes exceeding 0.001 frequency.

Donors with ophthalmopathy: moderate-to-severe activity, CAS ≥3, NOSPECS ≥4, duration under 3 months. Germline V gives CDR1 MNHEY, CDR2 SMNVEV (reference sequence). This CDR3 region has 14 residues. V was trimmed by 0 bases and J by 6 bases, leaving 8 bases between them. Scientists amplified the TCR beta CDR3 regions from RNA transcripts. Second-round multiplex PCR followed a first-round RT-PCR using HTBI primers. TCRdb recomputed calls from the multiplex PCR reads with MiXCR, one row per CDR3 protein. Of approximately 480,000 distinct CDR3 sequences in the sample, over 13% were seen once. This chain uses TRBV27 with TRBJ2-2; tentative D call: TRBD2 (5 bases). This clonotype was sampled from a woman in her 30s with Graves' ophthalmopathy. The sequenced sample was blood. The CDR3 coding sequence is TGTGCCAGCAGTTTATCTTCGGGGTCCGGGGAGCTGTTTTTT. Its protein is CASSLSSGSGELFF.